This record covers a single T cell receptor (beta chain). Its specificity is unknown. No conserved phenylalanine or tryptophan is present at the end of the CDR3, so a read error is the likely explanation. This record comes from a study of regulatory T cells in long-lasting Graves disease. Overall study results and limits: Persistent cases favored TRBV28, TRBJ1-2 and TRBJ2-5. Comparison showed that persistent patients shared more public clonotypes (2,741) than new patients (about 970).

HTBI primers from iRepertoire and Arm-PCR of CDR3 regions yielded the TCR beta libraries. In TCRdb, the multiplex PCR reads were re-called with MiXCR into one record per CDR3 protein. The data show hundreds of thousands of distinct CDR3 sequences, with approximately 15% seen just once and around 18% held by the top ten. V lost 4 bases and J lost 7; bases outside the gene matches: 7. Per germline, CDR1 SGHRS and CDR2 YFSETQ. The CDR3 runs 13 residues. Regarding time point: newly diagnosed GD, antithyroid drugs for less than 3 months. From RNA extracted from PBMCs, the TCR library was made. The sample was also linked to a second study, of T cells in Graves' hyperthyroidism and ophthalmopathy. That paper states: The HTBI primer set drove a first-round RT-PCR of the TCR CDR3.

This sequence originates from a woman aged 25 to 39 with Graves disease. The chain carries TRBV5-1 and TRBJ1-2; 7 bases match TRBD1. This specimen was peripheral blood mononuclear cells (PBMCs), taken at new diagnosis, from a patient treated with antithyroid drugs. The CDR3 DNA follows: TGCGCCAGCAGCACCGACAGGGAGAGTGGCTACACCCTC. Amino acid sequence: CASSTDRESGYTL.